What follows are 5 T cell receptor beta chains derived from one specimen sequenced in a study of tumor-infiltrating lymphocytes in primary liver carcinoma. Co-extraction of both nucleic acids (RNA and DNA) used roughly 20-34 mg of unsorted bulk tissue. Total RNA (around 500 ng) served as template for TCR beta cDNA synthesis primed by a constant-region primer. TCR beta libraries came from three nested multiplex PCR rounds using slightly modified ARM-PCR. A C-beta reverse primer was combined with TRBV1-TRBV30 forward primers in the first two PCR rounds, and each round had roughly 11 cycles. TCRdb processed the multiplex PCR reads anew with MiXCR; each CDR3 protein has one entry. This table has 50,000 to 70,000 distinct CDR3 sequences, around 64% appearing once. Sequences were obtained from liver tumor tissue from sampling region 2. Subset given: tumor region T2, inferior pole. The receptors were gathered from a middle-aged man with primary liver carcinoma and hepatitis B virus infection.

The chain carries TRBV6-5 and TRBJ1-1; D is ambiguous. V was clipped by 2 bases and J by 9 bases, with 16 bases between them. CDR3 size: 14 residues. Germline V lookup: CDR1 MNHEY, CDR2 SVGAGI. The CDR3 loop reads CASSYGVTSTKAFF. DNA for the CDR3: TGTGCCAGCAGTTACGGGGTGACGTCGACTAAAGCTTTCTTT.

This clonotype was counted once. A read error may account for a junction end that differs from germline. The gene calls are TRBV29-1 and TRBJ2-1, with D hard to call. The CDR3 consists of 12 residues. CDR1 is SQVTM, CDR2 ANQGSEA, per germline. The CDR3 loop is CSVVGLVNEQSF. The CDR3, as DNA: TGCAGTGTTGTCGGTCTAGTCAATGAGCAGTCCTTC.

Points on this clonotype: This is likely a read error, given that the CDR3 carries no conserved phenylalanine or tryptophan at its end. This chain uses TRBV11-2 with TRBJ2-5; 8 bases match TRBD1. CDR3 length: 16 amino acids. The germline V gene has CDR1 SGHAT and CDR2 FQNNGV. The CDR3 sequence is CTSSLTAGGPGETQYL. The CDR3 nucleotides read TGTACCAGCAGCTTAACAGCAGGGGGCCCGGGGGAGACCCAGTACCTC.

Points on this clonotype: A much larger clone differs by one base, so this may be a read error. The gene calls are TRBV28 and TRBJ1-3; D is undetermined. The CDR3 is 14 amino acids. Germline lookup yields CDR1 MDHEN and CDR2 SYDVKM. As DNA, the CDR3 is TGTGCCAGCACCTTAGGAGGAGGTGGAAACATCATATATTTT. Residues: CASTLGGGGNIIYF.

As for this clonotype: At one end the junction does not follow the germline gene, possibly because of a read error. The rearrangement joins TRBV6-6 to TRBJ2-3; 10 bases map to TRBD1. The V gene's germline CDR1 is MNHNY and CDR2 SVGAGI (reference sequence). The CDR3 runs to 18 residues. CDR3 sequence reads: CASSYRSGTGDEADMQYF. CDR3 nucleotides: TGTGCCAGCAGTTACCGGAGCGGGACAGGGGACGAGGCAGATATGCAGTATTTT.